A single sample gave rise to the 20 T cell receptor beta chains below, sequenced in a study of OX40 agonist ivuxolimab in advanced cancers. The table came from immunoSEQ multiplex PCR; TCRdb's copy has only in-frame clones and leaves some out. The sample holds just over 80,000 clones, roughly 84% seen once. This sample comprised CD4+ or CD8+ T cells sorted from blood, obtained in a trial of the OX40 agonist ivuxolimab. The receptors derive from an adult with an advanced solid tumor such as melanoma, head and neck, liver or kidney cancer.

The rearrangement joins TRBV30 to TRBJ2-2; 9 positions agree with TRBD1. This CDR3 is 13 amino acids long. The junction had 4 bases not matched to a gene; V was cut back by 2 bases and J by 9 bases. Germline V gives CDR1 GTSNPN, CDR2 SVGIG (reference sequence). CDR3 in DNA: TGTGCCTGGAGTCGGGACAGGGCCCGGGAGCTGTTTTTT. It yields the protein CAWSRDRARELFF.

V gene TRBV19 combines with J gene TRBJ2-7, with a weak D call TRBD1 (5 bases). The CDR3 extends over 12 amino acids. Germline V lookup: CDR1 LNHDA, CDR2 SQIVND (reference sequence). V was trimmed by 10 bases and J by 4 bases, leaving 14 bases between them. CDR3 in amino acids: CANSCRAYEQYF. Written as DNA, the CDR3 is TGTGCCAATAGCTGCAGGGCGTACGAGCAGTACTTC.

V usage is TRBV14 and J usage is TRBJ2-2, with D uncertain. V lost 4 bases to trimming and J lost 2 bases, with 2 bases between them. This CDR3 contains 12 residues. Looked up from germline, CDR1 is SGHDN and CDR2 is FVKESK. CDR3 region: CASSPNTGELFF. The CDR3, as DNA: TGTGCCAGCAGCCCTAACACCGGGGAGCTGTTTTTT.

The chain employs TRBV6-5 and TRBJ1-1; 7 nucleotides align to TRBD1. The CDR3 has 16 amino acids. Per the germline V gene, CDR1 is MNHEY and CDR2 is SVGAGI. Trimming cost V 2 bases and J 5 bases; bases outside gene matches: 11. DNA for the CDR3: TGTGCCAGCAGTTACAACCCAGGGGGAAGGAGAACTGAAGCTTTCTTT. Translating gives CASSYNPGGRRTEAFF.

The chain recombines TRBV25-1 with TRBJ2-5; perhaps D is TRBD1 or TRBD2 (6 bases each). This CDR3 spans 17 amino acids. Between the trimmed V and J ends, which lost 3 bases and 4 bases, there was a span of 21 bases. Germline V gives CDR1 MGHDK, CDR2 SYGVNS. The CDR3 sequence is CASSDPSISGARETQYF. The CDR3 DNA sequence: TGTGCCAGCAGTGACCCTTCAATCTCGGGGGCTAGAGAGACCCAGTACTTC.

This clone was counted a few times. The V and J genes are TRBV7-2 and TRBJ1-6; 7 bases are shared with TRBD1. The CDR3 contains 13 residues. Germline CDR1 SGHTA, CDR2 FQGNSA. After removal of 4 bases from V and 11 bases from J, the junction contained 5 bases not matched to a gene. CDR3 sequence reads: CASSYTGAPPLHF. The DNA for the CDR3 is TGTGCCAGCAGCTATACAGGGGCACCACCCCTCCACTTT. The full variable domain, its missing parts supplied by reference TRBV7-2 and TRBJ1-6, is GAGVSQSPSNKVTEKGKDVELRCDPISGHTALYWYRQSLGQGLEFLIYFQGNSAPDKSGLPSDRFSAERTGGSVSTLTIQRTQQEDSAVYLCASSYTGAPPLHFGNGTRLTVT.

This clone appeared a few times. This rearrangement joins TRBV5-1 to TRBJ2-1; TRBD1 is a possible D gene (5 bases). Between the trimmed V and J ends, which lost 1 base and 0 bases, there was a span of 11 bases. Germline lookup yields CDR1 SGHRS and CDR2 YFSETQ. The CDR3 spans 16 residues. CDR3 in DNA: TGCGCCAGCAGCTTGAGCCCAGGGATCTCCTACAATGAGCAGTTCTTC. Its protein is CASSLSPGISYNEQFF.

This chain uses TRBV29-1 with TRBJ1-1; D possibly corresponds to TRBD1 (5 bases). Germline loops: CDR1 SQVTM, CDR2 ANQGSEA. This CDR3 is built from 13 residues. Trimming pared 6 bases from V and 1 base from J, leaving 12 bases between. The CDR3 DNA follows: TGCAGCGTCCGTGGGACGTGGAACACTGAAGCTTTCTTT. Translating gives CSVRGTWNTEAFF.

The chain employs TRBV5-4 and TRBJ2-7; tentatively, D is TRBD1 or TRBD2 (5 bases each). V was trimmed by 0 bases and J by 0 bases, leaving 10 bases between them. The CDR3 contains 15 residues. Germline V gene sequence: CDR1 SGHNT, CDR2 YYREEE (reference sequence). CDR3 region: CASSLAGPSSYEQYF. CDR3 coding DNA: TGTGCCAGCAGCTTGGCGGGGCCTAGCTCCTACGAGCAGTACTTC.

V gene TRBV5-1 combines with J gene TRBJ2-7; perhaps D is TRBD1 or TRBD2 (6 bases each). Per germline, CDR1 SGHRS and CDR2 YFSETQ. Trimming stripped 1 base from V and 7 bases from J, with 18 bases between. This CDR3 spans 15 amino acids. This CDR3 is CASSLIVGGAGEQYF. The CDR3 DNA is TGCGCCAGCAGCTTGATTGTTGGGGGCGCGGGGGAGCAGTACTTC. The full variable domain, with the rest looked up from reference TRBV5-1 and TRBJ2-7, is KAGVTQTPRYLIKTRGQQVTLSCSPISGHRSVSWYQQTPGQGLQFLFEYFSETQRNKGNFPGRFSGRQFSNSRSEMNVSTLELGDSALYLCASSLIVGGAGEQYFGPGTRLTVT.

The DNA of the CDR3 is TGTGCCAGCAGTGAAACCCTTCTAGCGGGGTCCTACAATGAGCAGTTCTTC. The encoded protein is CASSETLLAGSYNEQFF. J is TRBJ2-1 and V is TRBV6-1; 9 bases fit TRBD2. Trimming cost V 2 bases and J 1 base; bases outside gene matches: 6. Germline V gene data show CDR1 as MNHNS and CDR2 as SASEGT. The CDR3 extends over 17 amino acids.

The genes are TRBV5-1 and TRBJ1-4; tentatively, D is TRBD1 (6 bases). The V gene's germline CDR1 is SGHRS and CDR2 YFSETQ. V lost 4 bases and J lost 0, with 10 bases in between. This CDR3 has 15 residues. The CDR3 DNA is TGCGCCAGCAGCAGGGACACCCCAACTAATGAAAAACTGTTTTTT. Amino acids: CASSRDTPTNEKLFF.

The chain carries TRBV5-5 and TRBJ2-5; 9 nucleotides agree with TRBD2. CDR1 is SGHKS and CDR2 is YYEKEE in the germline V gene (reference sequence). The CDR3 has 15 amino acids. The J segment lost 3 bases and the V segment lost 1 base, leaving 4 bases of the junction unmatched. CDR3 loop: CASSLSSGKEETQYF. CDR3 bases: TGTGCCAGCAGCTTGTCTAGCGGGAAAGAAGAGACCCAGTACTTC.

The chain couples TRBV7-8 to TRBJ2-5, with 9 bases fitting TRBD1. The CDR3 is made up of 15 amino acids. The V gene end was trimmed by 8 bases and the J gene end by 4 bases; junction bases not matched to a gene: 11. Per the germline V gene, CDR1 is SGHVS and CDR2 is FQNEAQ. The CDR3 sequence is CASGPTGGGVETQYF. The CDR3 DNA reads TGTGCCAGCGGCCCGACAGGGGGAGGCGTAGAGACCCAGTACTTC. The full variable domain, in which reference TRBV7-8 and TRBJ2-5 provide the parts outside the CDR3, is GAGVSQSPRYKVAKRGQDVALRCDPISGHVSLFWYQQALGQGPEFLTYFQNEAQLDKSGLPSDRFFAERPEGSVSTLKIQRTQQEDSAVYLCASGPTGGGVETQYFGPGTRLLVL.

CDR3: CASSLNGGNPQETQYF. As DNA, the CDR3 is TGTGCCAGCAGCTTAAACGGCGGGAATCCCCAAGAGACCCAGTACTTC. The chain uses TRBV7-3 and TRBJ2-5; D perhaps matches TRBD2 (6 bases). Germline V gives CDR1 SGHTA, CDR2 FQGTGA. V lost 1 base, J lost 1 base, and 13 bases lay in between. CDR3 length: 16 residues.

The V and J genes are TRBV13 and TRBJ1-5; D unresolved. CDR1 is PRHDT and CDR2 is FYEKMQ in the germline V gene (reference sequence). The CDR3 contains 14 residues. V lost 3 bases, J lost 4 bases, and 10 bases lay in between. CDR3 sequence reads: CASSFRQVNQPQHF. CDR3 in DNA: TGTGCCAGCAGCTTTAGGCAGGTGAATCAGCCCCAGCATTTT.

The chain couples TRBV11-2 to TRBJ1-4; 8 bases match TRBD1. Germline V lookup: CDR1 SGHAT, CDR2 FQNNGV. Unmatched junction bases numbered 6, after V lost 3 bases and J lost 6 bases. The CDR3 sequence is 15 residues long. The CDR3 loop is CASSFSGTGYEKLFF. CDR3 nucleotides: TGTGCCAGCAGCTTCTCCGGGACAGGATATGAAAAACTGTTTTTT.

CDR3 DNA: TGCAGCGTTAGGGGGGCAGGGGCAGATACGCAGTATTTT. Translated: CSVRGAGADTQYF. V gene TRBV29-1 combines with J gene TRBJ2-3; D possibly uses TRBD1 or TRBD2 (6 bases each). V was trimmed by 5 bases and J by 4 bases, leaving 13 bases between them. CDR1 SQVTM and CDR2 ANQGSEA come from the germline V gene. This CDR3 region has 13 residues.

The chain links TRBV29-1 to TRBJ2-5; tentatively, D is TRBD1 (6 bases). Germline-derived CDR1 and CDR2 are SQVTM and ANQGSEA. The V and J ends lost 3 bases and 3 bases respectively, with 14 bases between them. The CDR3 covers 14 residues. This CDR3 is CSVDSSRGKETQYF. The CDR3 coding sequence is TGCAGCGTTGATTCCAGCAGGGGAAAAGAGACCCAGTACTTC.

The rearrangement links TRBV25-1 to TRBJ2-6, with D unresolved. CDR3 length equals 16 residues. Germline CDR1 reads MGHDK; CDR2 reads SYGVNS. V shed 0 bases and J shed 1 base, with 7 bases lying between them. DNA of the CDR3: TGTGCCAGCAGTGAATATGCCACTTCTGGGGCCAACGTCCTGACTTTC. It translates to CASSEYATSGANVLTF.